This TCR beta chain comes out of a study of early T cells in non-severe SARS-CoV-2 infection. On the study more broadly: Sequencing of bulk RNA from unsorted whole blood was done, without chain pairing. Study results and caveats: VDJdb-based annotation leaned toward anti-spike CD8 responses and missed private and CD4 specificities.

Each cDNA molecule carried a unique molecular identifier. In TCRdb, the 5' RACE reads were re-called with MiXCR into one record per CDR3 protein. The sample holds about 77,000 distinct CDR3 sequences, less than 5.5% seen once. Germline V gene sequence: CDR1 DFQATT, CDR2 SNEGSKA (reference sequence). The V end lost 6 bases, the J end lost 7 bases, and 10 bases lay between the germline ends. CDR3 size: 11 residues. About this clonotype: Its specificity is not known.

The V gene is TRBV20-1, the J gene TRBJ2-1; D is perhaps TRBD1 (6 bases). The sequencing here drew on whole blood, taken at baseline. The sequence derives from an adult who was a healthcare worker with PCR-confirmed SARS-CoV-2 infection or an uninfected control (not recorded which). CDR3 amino acids: CSAPQGNEQFF. DNA for the CDR3: TGCAGTGCACCACAGGGTAATGAGCAGTTCTTC.